What follows is one T cell receptor beta chain and its context. The clone's antigen remains unknown. Base qualities are missing; no much larger clone stands one base away. This sample is drawn from a study of CD8 T cells in Susac syndrome (dated by TCRdb to between 2018 and 2021). With respect to the entire study: Among the Susac syndrome patients who were sequenced, clinically active disease was present in over 5 and clinical remission was observed in under ten. The study used repertoire sequencing to test whether antigen drove CD8+ T cell activation and differentiation in Susac syndrome. At blood withdrawal, Susac syndrome patients were therapy-naive, treated with corticosteroids (with IVIg additionally given to some), or treated with IVIg alone. The investigation overall reported the following: The number of individuals in the TCR sequencing and HLA analysis was acknowledged as relatively small. In patients with Susac syndrome, the CD4+ T cell repertoire showed no detectable clonal expansion.

RNA was extracted with the RNeasy kit and about 0.5 to 1 ug was reverse transcribed using random hexamers. The immunoSEQ multiplex PCR assay, covering 54 Vbeta and 13 Jbeta segments, was used to amplify TCR beta CDR3 regions. PCR amplification bias was corrected by using a synthetic template baseline for primer optimization and computational correction. On the authors' methods: Reads were annotated to V, D and J genes according to IMGT and were analyzed with immunoSEQ Analyzer, with only productive sequences retained. To calculate clonality, Shannon entropy was normalized by log2 of the number of productive unique sequences and then subtracted from one. For each patient and control, public and private clones were evaluated within the 100 most prevalent clones. Clones were defined as Susac-specific if absent from the healthy and MS cohorts, from more than 900 published viral clones and from other ImmuneACCESS disease sequences. TCRdb applied fastp at Q25 and MiXCR to the public reads, then kept only in-frame beta chains. Under each unique CDR3 protein, matching rows form one entry showing the most common genes and DNA. The V and J calls follow TCRdb's processing rather than the paper's. Recorded for this sample are about 180,000 distinct CDR3 sequences; 85% to 95% of them occurred a single time. The ten largest clones represent around 0.1% of the sample.

CDR1 and CDR2 were assigned from the germline V gene (reference sequence) as DFQATT and SNEGSKA. Relative to germline, V is 3 bases shorter and J is 1 base shorter, with 12 bases between their ends. The CDR3 goes from the cysteine to the phenylalanine over 14 residues. Only the CDR3 portion is preserved as DNA: 42 bases, with reading frame beginning at the first base. Peripheral blood CD8+ and CD4+ T cells from healthy donors, Susac syndrome patients and multiple sclerosis patients were profiled by high-throughput TCR beta sequencing. The Susac syndrome patients fulfilled recently defined diagnostic criteria for definite or probable disease. Bulk CD8+ and CD4+ T cells were purified magnetically by negative isolation, whereas CD8+ TEMRA cells were enriched by FACS. Blood was collected in EDTA tubes and processed within 24 hours, with PBMCs isolated through density gradient centrifugation. PBMCs destined for TCR sequencing were cryopreserved in liquid nitrogen and later thawed in a 37 °C water bath. Purity of sorted or isolated CD4+, CD8+ and CD8+ TEMRA cells was at least 90%.

The TCR comes from a human donor with Susac syndrome. The receptor chain draws on TRBV20-1 and TRBJ1-1; the D gene lacks a confident call. What was sequenced was CD4+ T cells from PBMCs. The CDR3 here reads CSASSLLRNTEAFF. The bases read TGCAGTGCTAGCTCTCTCCTCCGGAACACTGAAGCTTTCTTT.